The TCR beta chain under discussion was sequenced for a study of shared clonotypes between healthy human individuals (dated by TCRdb to about 2020). General notes on the study: The cohort comprised a couple of women and a few men aged 18 to 49 years. For each donor, CD4 naive and CD4 memory were each given three plates, CD8 naive was given two plates, and CD8 memory was given one plate. Blood TCR repertoires of about five healthy adults were deeply sequenced to estimate repertoire size and the extent of clonotype sharing between individuals. Libraries were prepared and TCR repertoires were sequenced by different laboratories using diverse techniques, in order to increase sequencing depth and limit assay-specific biases. Leukapheresis yielded between about 0.94 and 8.9 billion PBMCs per donor.

The CDR3 measures 14 amino acids from cysteine to phenylalanine. The CDR3 DNA has 42 bases and is translated from base 1. The germline V gene provides CDR1 SGHVS and CDR2 FQNEAQ. V gives up 5 bases and J gives up 1 base, and the segment between their germline ends measures 11 bases. Using the deep immunoSEQ assay, multiplex PCR amplified TCR CDR3 regions from genomic DNA. Extracted genomic DNA from each cell subset was spread evenly across all wells of several immunoSEQ 96-well plates, with each plate serving as a replicate. Each replicate PCR for sorted subsets received about 210 ng genomic DNA, equal to 28,000 or so T cell genomes. The purified libraries were quantified using a Qubit 3.0 fluorometer, sized with a Bioanalyzer 2100, and then quantified again using the KAPA Library Quantification kit. A separate single-read 150-cycle Illumina NextSeq 550 flow cell was used to sequence each immunoSEQ 96-well plate. Per the source publication's procedure: Because the immunoSEQ output included only junctional sequences and no quality scores, the filtering could not be the same as the filtering used for full-length reads. Sequences were annotated with PyIR, a Python wrapper for IgBLAST v1.9, using IMGT germline references to assign V/J genes and CDR3. Reads with weak V/J assignments (E-value above 1e-6), missing CDR3, stop codons, out-of-frame junctions, or ambiguous translated residues were removed. V3J clonotypes were defined as sequences sharing an identical inferred V gene, J gene, and CDR3 amino acid sequence. Percentage overlap between repertoires was calculated by dividing the number of shared unique clonotypes by the size of the smaller repertoire. Richness of each repertoire was evaluated using RTK rarefaction, the Chao1 estimator, and Recon v2.1 estimates of unobserved clonotypes. Generation probabilities were computed with OLGA for all TCRbeta clonotypes obtained by the gDNA method from a handful of donors. In TCRdb, the immuneACCESS table is reduced to in-frame sequences with V and J assigned. These tables do not hold every clone; where another copy was compared, an unresolved V gene accounts for under half, and the others remain unexplained. That table gives V, J and clone size, and the DNA gave D and trimming. The sample data list hundreds of thousands of clones, and around 72% of these were observed just once. The top ten hold 1.8% of the sample.

Donors were healthy HIV-negative adults with no recently reported acute infections or vaccinations. All donors were Caucasian adults living in Nashville, Tennessee, USA. Magnetic negative selection was used to enrich CD4+ T cells, after which naive cells were positively selected on CD45RA and the negative fraction became the memory subset. Blood was obtained by leukapheresis, after which PBMCs were separated by Ficoll-Histopaque density gradient centrifugation and cryopreserved in liquid nitrogen vapor phase. Analytical flow cytometry was used to check the purity and quantity of every magnetically sorted T cell population. Each sorted fraction had its genomic DNA isolated and then quantified by UV absorbance on a Nanodrop 2000c. What the authors observed across the whole study: Sampling was limited to blood, and TCR repertoires in tissue likely differ from TCR repertoires in blood. Higher generation probabilities were observed for clonotypes shared by all four sorted-subset donors than for non-shared clonotypes. Because the study included a small number of donors, the genetic and exposure-history diversity represented was limited. Incomplete sequencing was indicated by rarefaction of sorted-subset datasets, despite the large sequencing depth. Pairwise subsampling indicated that sequencing depth was expected to affect the degree of clonotype sharing among donors. Naive subsets generally had larger estimated clonotype richness than memory subsets did. When several donors were compared, the shared fraction of clonotypes was about 5% for naive CD4, roughly 3.4% for naive CD8, 2% to 2.5% for memory CD4, and 0.4% for memory CD8.

On this clone: The antigen this receptor binds is unknown. It has no much larger one-base neighbor in the sample; base qualities were not kept.

The specimen was memory CD4+ T cells sorted from blood. This specimen's cell subset or site label, interpreted: CD45RA-negative fraction. The rearranged chain carries TRBV7-8 and TRBJ1-1, with TRBD1 tentatively as D gene (5 bases match). The sequence was obtained from a woman under 40 in good health. The DNA sequence is given as TGTGCCAGCAGCAGGGGATACGCGAACACTGAAGCTTTCTTT. This sequence encodes CASSRGYANTEAFF.